This T cell receptor (beta chain) is from a study of cytomegalovirus exposure and HLA in healthy donors. Primers: 60 Vbeta forward and 13 Jbeta reverse. TCRdb's table, derived via immunoSEQ multiplex PCR, lists solely in-frame clones and lacks some. The table shows about 83,000 clones, with under 80% occurring only once. Points from the study as a whole: Researchers catalogued around 150 TCR beta chains as cytomegalovirus-associated.

As concerns this clone: Its cognate antigen is unknown.

The CDR3 is 13 amino acids. Trimming stripped 3 bases from V and 5 bases from J, with 11 bases between. Germline CDR1 is GTSNPN and CDR2 is SVGIG (reference sequence). The chain couples TRBV30 to TRBJ1-5; D might be TRBD1 (6 bases). Sequenced input: PBMCs. The TCR originated in a man in his 60s in good health and CMV-seronegative. CDR3 DNA sequence: TGTGCCTGGAGCGGAGAGGGGGATCAGCCCCAGCATTTT. Amino acid sequence: CAWSGEGDQPQHF.